This entry lists 9 T cell receptor beta chains sequenced from one sample in a study of spatial heterogeneity in lung cancer (dated by TCRdb to between 2018 and 2021). In light of the paper, this sample's time point label describes: sample taken at primary tumor resection. For TCR sequencing, whole RNA was extracted from tumor and nontumor lung tissue, or from cryopreserved PBMC samples, and no cell sorting was done. Libraries were made using 5' RACE. These reads were obtained on a NextSeq 500. TCRdb reworked the public reads: Q25 trimming with fastp, MiXCR clone assembly, productive beta chains retained. When rows share a CDR3 protein, they turn into one entry using the most common DNA and genes. The sample records around 6,000 distinct CDR3 sequences, 12% of which are singletons. The top ten hold more than 15% of the sample. Specimen: normal lung tissue next to the tumor, collected at surgery. The receptors derive from a male donor with early-stage non-small cell lung cancer.

This clonotype is medium-sized (0.01 to 0.1%) in the sample. The rearrangement joins TRBV6-5 to TRBJ1-5, with a possible D match to TRBD1 (5 bases). Germline V gives CDR1 MNHEY, CDR2 SVGAGI. V was pared by 4 bases and J by 3 bases, with 13 bases between. The CDR3 length is 15 residues. The CDR3, as DNA: TGTGCCAGCAGTTCAAGGGGTAGTCCCAATCAGCCCCAGCATTTT. The encoded protein is CASSSRGSPNQPQHF.

The sample holds many counts of this clonotype. The V and J genes are TRBV12-3 or TRBV12-4 and TRBJ1-2; 8 nucleotides line up with TRBD1. The trim removed 5 bases at V and 8 bases at J, leaving 7 bases unmatched. CDR3 length: 13 amino acids. The CDR3 reads CASSRGQGGGYTF. The CDR3 region has the DNA TGTGCCAGCAGTCGTGGACAGGGCGGAGGCTACACCTTC.

This clonotype is medium-sized. The rearrangement uses TRBV29-1 and TRBJ2-2, with 8 bases lining up with TRBD1. The CDR3 sequence is 15 residues long. Germline loops: CDR1 SQVTM, CDR2 ANQGSEA. Germline trimming cut 4 bases from V and 6 bases from J; bases unmatched to any gene: 10. For the CDR3, the DNA is TGCAGCGTTGTCATGACAGGGGTAATGGCCGGGGAGCTGTTTTTT. It codes for CSVVMTGVMAGELFF.

This clonotype showed up many times. This sequence joins TRBV29-1 and TRBJ1-1; D may be TRBD1 (6 bases). The CDR3 has 13 amino acids. From germline, CDR1 is SQVTM and CDR2 ANQGSEA. Trimming took 7 bases from V and 4 from J, leaving 16 bases between them. CDR3 sequence reads: CSDITGTGTEAFF. The CDR3 region has the DNA TGCAGCGATATTACAGGGACTGGCACTGAAGCTTTCTTT.

The V and J genes are TRBV7-2 and TRBJ2-3; 10 nucleotides agree with TRBD2. Germline V lookup: CDR1 SGHTA, CDR2 FQGNSA. V gave up 1 base and J gave up 7 bases; unmatched junction bases: 11. The CDR3 covers 17 residues. CDR3 sequence reads: CASSLGGASGGQNTQYF. Written as DNA, the CDR3 is TGTGCCAGCAGCTTAGGAGGGGCTAGCGGGGGCCAAAATACGCAGTATTTT.

This clonotype was seen at least ten times. The rearrangement joins TRBV10-3 to TRBJ1-4; the D gene is possibly TRBD1 (6 bases). Between the trimmed V and J ends, which lost 6 bases and 8 bases, there was a span of 16 bases. This CDR3 comprises 14 residues. The V gene's germline CDR1 is ENHRY and CDR2 SYGVKD. CDR3 DNA: TGTGCCATCAGCCCCCTGGCAGGGGTCGAAAAACTGTTTTTT. Amino acid sequence: CAISPLAGVEKLFF.

This clonotype counts as medium-sized. The rearrangement joins TRBV5-1 to TRBJ2-1, with TRBD2 matching over 10 bases. Germline loops: CDR1 SGHRS, CDR2 YFSETQ. J gave up 4 bases and V 4 bases, and 17 bases lay outside the gene matches. The length of the CDR3 is 19 residues. CDR3 protein: CASSTHPPSGSRSYNEQFF. The CDR3 coding sequence is TGCGCCAGCAGCACTCATCCTCCTAGCGGGAGTAGATCGTACAATGAGCAGTTCTTC.

About this clonotype itself: A junction end diverges from the germline sequence, so it may reflect a read error. The rearrangement joins TRBV19 to TRBJ2-1, with 9 bases lining up with TRBD2. This CDR3 has 16 residues. Looked up from germline, CDR1 is LNHDA and CDR2 is SQIVND (reference sequence). CDR3 sequence: CASSMGLAGSYNEQSF. The CDR3 nucleotides read TGTGCCAGTAGTATGGGTCTAGCGGGGTCCTACAATGAGCAGTCCTTC.

This clonotype was counted at least ten times. J is TRBJ2-7 and V is TRBV27, with TRBD1 as a possible D gene (6 bases). The CDR3 loop spans 15 amino acids. V gave up 3 bases and J gave up 3 bases, with 15 bases separating them. The germline V gene has CDR1 MNHEY and CDR2 SMNVEV (reference sequence). The CDR3 DNA reads TGTGCCAGCAGTTTTGGACAGAGACTTAACTACGAGCAGTACTTC. The encoded protein is CASSFGQRLNYEQYF.